This TCR delta chain was recorded in a study of gamma-delta chains in newborns, infants, children. TCRdb repeated clone calling on the reads with CATT. The sample has more than 6,000 delta-chain clones; around 1.9% are singletons. Worth noting for this clone: A read error is possible here, since a much larger clone lies one base away. The same CDR3 can be traced to other DNA sequences in this sample.

With V trimmed by 7 bases and J by 2 bases, 37 bases remained unmatched. This CDR3 has 24 amino acids. Germline-derived CDR1 and CDR2 are TSWWSYY and QGS. The clonotype comes from a child who was a newborn, infant or young child, either healthy, febrile or measles-vaccinated (not recorded which). Input material: blood. The V and J genes are TRDV1 and TRDJ1, with 7 bases aligning to TRDD3. CDR3 bases: TGTGCTCTTGCCCGAGACTTCCCTCCCACGCCTACCGGGGGATCACGGTTTACTACCGATAAACTCATCTTT. This encodes CALARDFPPTPTGGSRFTTDKLIF.